This TCR beta chain was profiled in a study of human T cells and chemical hapten exposure. Study background: Each patch test put 0.01% DPC on the upper back, and results were read at 6 days. Chiefly women, the patients showed alopecia areata, totalis or universalis.

CDR3 size: 15 residues. Germline-derived CDR1 and CDR2 are DFQATT and SNEGSKA (reference sequence). V lost 3 bases and J lost 7; bases outside the gene matches: 10. Unique molecular identifiers were linked by the library to individual cDNA molecules. TCRdb processed the RACE reads anew with MiXCR; each CDR3 protein has one entry. The profile shows around 74,000 distinct CDR3 sequences, around 30% of them singletons. Sample time point: patch test 1, 2 weeks after DPC sensitization. Described treatment: therapeutic diphenylcyclopropenone sensitization with weekly scalp DPC. The sequences come from whole blood, collected in connection with sensitization to the hapten diphenylcyclopropenone (DPC). The V gene is TRBV20-1, the J gene TRBJ2-2; 8 bases line up with TRBD1. This TCR was sampled from a man aged 40-49 years with alopecia areata. Some clones in this sample may be carry-over from other donors' samples. Written as DNA, the CDR3 is TGCAGTGCTAGGCCGACAGGGGTCCCAAGCGGGGAGCTGTTTTTT. It codes for CSARPTGVPSGELFF.